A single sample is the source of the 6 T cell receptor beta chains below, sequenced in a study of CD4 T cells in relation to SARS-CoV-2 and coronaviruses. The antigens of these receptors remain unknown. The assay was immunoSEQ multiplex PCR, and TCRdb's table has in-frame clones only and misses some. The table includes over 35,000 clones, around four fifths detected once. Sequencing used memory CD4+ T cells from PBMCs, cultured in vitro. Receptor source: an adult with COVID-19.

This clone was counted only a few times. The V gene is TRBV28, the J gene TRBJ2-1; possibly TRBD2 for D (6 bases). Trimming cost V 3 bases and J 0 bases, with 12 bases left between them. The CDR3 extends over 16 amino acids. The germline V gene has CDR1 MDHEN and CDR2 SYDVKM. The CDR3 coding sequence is TGTGCCAGCAGTTTCTACGGGGGAAGCTCCTACAATGAGCAGTTCTTC. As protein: CASSFYGGSSYNEQFF.

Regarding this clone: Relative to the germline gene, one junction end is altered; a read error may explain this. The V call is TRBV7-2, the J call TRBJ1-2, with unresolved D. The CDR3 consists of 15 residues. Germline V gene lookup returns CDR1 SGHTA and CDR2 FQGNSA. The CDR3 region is CVSSLRWTENYGYTF. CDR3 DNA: TGTGTCAGCAGCTTGAGGTGGACGGAAAACTATGGCTACACCTTC.

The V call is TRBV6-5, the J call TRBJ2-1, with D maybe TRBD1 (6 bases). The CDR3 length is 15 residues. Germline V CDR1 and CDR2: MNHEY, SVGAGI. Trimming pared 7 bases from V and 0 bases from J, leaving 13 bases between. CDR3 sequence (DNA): TGTGCCAGCACCGGATCGACAGGCTCCTACAATGAGCAGTTCTTC. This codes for CASTGSTGSYNEQFF.

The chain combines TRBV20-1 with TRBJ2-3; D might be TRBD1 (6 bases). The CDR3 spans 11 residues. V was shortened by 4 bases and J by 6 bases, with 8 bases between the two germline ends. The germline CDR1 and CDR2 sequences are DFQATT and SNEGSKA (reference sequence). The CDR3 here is CSANRVDTQYF. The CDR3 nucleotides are TGCAGTGCTAACAGGGTGGATACGCAGTATTTT.

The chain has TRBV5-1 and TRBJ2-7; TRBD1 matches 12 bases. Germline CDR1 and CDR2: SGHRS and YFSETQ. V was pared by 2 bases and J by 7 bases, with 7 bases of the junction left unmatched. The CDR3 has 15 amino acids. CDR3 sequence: CASSFTGTGGGEQYF. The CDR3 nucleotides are TGCGCCAGCAGCTTTACCGGGACAGGGGGCGGGGAGCAGTACTTC.

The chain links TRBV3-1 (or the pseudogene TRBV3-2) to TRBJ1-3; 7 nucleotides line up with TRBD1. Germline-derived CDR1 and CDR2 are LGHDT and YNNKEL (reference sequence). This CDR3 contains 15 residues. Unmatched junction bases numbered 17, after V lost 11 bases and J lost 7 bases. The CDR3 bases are TGTGCCGAGCCCCGTGACAGGGTACTTTGGAACACCATATATTTT. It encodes CAEPRDRVLWNTIYF.